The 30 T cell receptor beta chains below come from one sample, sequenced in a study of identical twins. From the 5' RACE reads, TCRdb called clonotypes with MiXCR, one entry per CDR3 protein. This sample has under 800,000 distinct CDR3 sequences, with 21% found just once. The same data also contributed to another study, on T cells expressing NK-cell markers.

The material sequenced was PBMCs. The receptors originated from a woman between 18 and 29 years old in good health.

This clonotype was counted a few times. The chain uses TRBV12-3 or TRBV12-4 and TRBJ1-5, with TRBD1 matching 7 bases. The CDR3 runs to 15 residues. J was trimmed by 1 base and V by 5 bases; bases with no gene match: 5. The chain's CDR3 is CASSGQALSNQPQHF. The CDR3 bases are TGTGCCAGCAGTGGACAGGCCCTGAGCAATCAGCCCCAGCATTTT.

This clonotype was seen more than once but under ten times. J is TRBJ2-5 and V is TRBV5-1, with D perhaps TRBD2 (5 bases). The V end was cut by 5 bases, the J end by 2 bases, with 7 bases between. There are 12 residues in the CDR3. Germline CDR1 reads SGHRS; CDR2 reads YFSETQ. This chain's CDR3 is CASSGEQETQYF. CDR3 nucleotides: TGCGCCAGCAGTGGGGAGCAAGAGACCCAGTACTTC.

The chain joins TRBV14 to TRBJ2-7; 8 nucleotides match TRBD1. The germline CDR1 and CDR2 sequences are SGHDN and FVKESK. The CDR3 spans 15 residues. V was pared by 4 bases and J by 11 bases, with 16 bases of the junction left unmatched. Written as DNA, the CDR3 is TGTGCCAGCAGCCCGCTCGGGACAGGAGTCGCCGTGGAGTACTTC. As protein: CASSPLGTGVAVEYF.

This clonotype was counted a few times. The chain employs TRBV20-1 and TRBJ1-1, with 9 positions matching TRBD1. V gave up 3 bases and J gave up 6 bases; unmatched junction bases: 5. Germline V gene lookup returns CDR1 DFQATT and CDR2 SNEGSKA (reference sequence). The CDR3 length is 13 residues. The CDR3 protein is CSARDRGVPEAFF. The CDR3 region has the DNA TGCAGTGCTAGGGACAGGGGCGTACCTGAAGCTTTCTTT.

CDR3 DNA: TGTGCCAGCAGCTCTGTGTGGAATGAGCAGTTCTTC. Translated, it gives CASSSVWNEQFF. This sequence joins TRBV7-9 and TRBJ2-1, with D unresolved. CDR1 is SEHNR and CDR2 is FQNEAQ in the germline V gene (reference sequence). V was trimmed by 4 bases and J by 7 bases, leaving 8 bases between them. The CDR3 runs to 12 residues. The variable domain in full, completed from reference TRBV7-9 and TRBJ2-1, reads DTGVSQNPRHKITKRGQNVTFRCDPISEHNRLYWYRQTLGQGPEFLTYFQNEAQLEKSRLLSDRFSAERPKGSFSTLEIQRTEQGDSAMYLCASSSVWNEQFFGPGTRLTVL.

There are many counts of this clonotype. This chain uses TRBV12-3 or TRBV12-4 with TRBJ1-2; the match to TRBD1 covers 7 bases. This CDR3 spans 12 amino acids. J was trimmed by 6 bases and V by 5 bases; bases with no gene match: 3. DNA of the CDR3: TGTGCCAGCAGTCCAGGGGGGGATGGCTACACCTTC. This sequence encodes CASSPGGDGYTF.

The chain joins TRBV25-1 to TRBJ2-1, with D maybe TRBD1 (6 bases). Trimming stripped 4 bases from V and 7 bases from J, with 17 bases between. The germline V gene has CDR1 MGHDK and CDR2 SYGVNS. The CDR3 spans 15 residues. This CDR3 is CASSGGGVNPNEQFF. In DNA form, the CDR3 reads TGTGCCAGCAGTGGAGGGGGAGTGAATCCTAATGAGCAGTTCTTC.

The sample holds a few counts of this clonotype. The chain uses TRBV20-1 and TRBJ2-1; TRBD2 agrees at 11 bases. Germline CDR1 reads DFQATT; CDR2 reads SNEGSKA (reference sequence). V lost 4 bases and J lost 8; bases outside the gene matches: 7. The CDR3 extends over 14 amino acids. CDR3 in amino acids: CSAKGLAGRDEQFF. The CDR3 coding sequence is TGCAGTGCTAAAGGACTAGCGGGTAGAGATGAGCAGTTCTTC.

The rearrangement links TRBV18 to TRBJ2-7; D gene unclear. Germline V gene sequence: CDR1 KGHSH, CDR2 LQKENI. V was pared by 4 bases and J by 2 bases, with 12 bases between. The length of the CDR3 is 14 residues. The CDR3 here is CASSRITTPYEQYF. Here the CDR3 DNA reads TGTGCCAGCTCACGTATTACTACCCCCTACGAGCAGTACTTC.

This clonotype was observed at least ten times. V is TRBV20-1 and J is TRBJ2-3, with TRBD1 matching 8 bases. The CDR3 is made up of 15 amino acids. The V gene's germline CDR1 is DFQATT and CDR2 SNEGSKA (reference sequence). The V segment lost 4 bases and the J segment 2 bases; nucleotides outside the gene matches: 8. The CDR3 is CSATPQQGVTDTQYF. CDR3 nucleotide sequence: TGCAGTGCTACCCCTCAACAGGGGGTCACAGATACGCAGTATTTT.

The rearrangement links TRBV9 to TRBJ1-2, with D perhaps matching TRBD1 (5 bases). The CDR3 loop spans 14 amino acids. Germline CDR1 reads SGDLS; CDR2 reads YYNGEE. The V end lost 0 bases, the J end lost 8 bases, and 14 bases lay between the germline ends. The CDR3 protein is CASSVEEGMPGYTF. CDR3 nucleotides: TGTGCCAGCAGCGTAGAGGAGGGGATGCCAGGCTACACCTTC.

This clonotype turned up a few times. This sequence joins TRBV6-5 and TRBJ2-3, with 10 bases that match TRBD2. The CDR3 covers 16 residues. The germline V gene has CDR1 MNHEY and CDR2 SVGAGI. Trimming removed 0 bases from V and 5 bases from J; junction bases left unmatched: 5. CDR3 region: CASSYSTSGIKDTQYF. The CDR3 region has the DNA TGTGCCAGCAGTTACTCAACTAGCGGGATAAAAGATACGCAGTATTTT.

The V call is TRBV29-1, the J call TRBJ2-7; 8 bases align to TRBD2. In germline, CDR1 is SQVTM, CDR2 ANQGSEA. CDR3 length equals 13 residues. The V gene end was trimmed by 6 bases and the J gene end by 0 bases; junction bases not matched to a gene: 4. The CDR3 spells CSVRLAYSYEQYF. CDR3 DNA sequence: TGCAGCGTCCGACTAGCGTACTCCTACGAGCAGTACTTC.

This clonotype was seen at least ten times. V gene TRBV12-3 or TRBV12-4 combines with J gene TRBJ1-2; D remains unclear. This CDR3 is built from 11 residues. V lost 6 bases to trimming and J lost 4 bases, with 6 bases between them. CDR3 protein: CASSLAYGYTF. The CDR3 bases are TGTGCCAGCAGCTTGGCCTATGGCTACACCTTC.

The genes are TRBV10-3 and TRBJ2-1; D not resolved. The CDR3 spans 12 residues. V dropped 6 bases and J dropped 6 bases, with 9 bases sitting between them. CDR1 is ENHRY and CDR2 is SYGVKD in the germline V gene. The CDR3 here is CAIRGLPNEQFF. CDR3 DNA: TGTGCCATCAGAGGGTTACCCAATGAGCAGTTCTTC.

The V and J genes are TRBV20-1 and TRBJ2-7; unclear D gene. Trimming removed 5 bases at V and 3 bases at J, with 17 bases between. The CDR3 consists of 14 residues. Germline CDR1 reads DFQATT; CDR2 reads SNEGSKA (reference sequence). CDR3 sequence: CSAPSKNLGYEQYF. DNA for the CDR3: TGCAGTGCTCCCTCGAAAAATTTGGGCTACGAGCAGTACTTC.

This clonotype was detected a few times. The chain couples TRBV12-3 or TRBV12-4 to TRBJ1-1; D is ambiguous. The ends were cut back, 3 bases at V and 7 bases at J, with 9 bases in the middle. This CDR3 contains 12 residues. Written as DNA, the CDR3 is TGTGCCAGCAGTTTCAACGGATTTGAAGCTTTCTTT. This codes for CASSFNGFEAFF.

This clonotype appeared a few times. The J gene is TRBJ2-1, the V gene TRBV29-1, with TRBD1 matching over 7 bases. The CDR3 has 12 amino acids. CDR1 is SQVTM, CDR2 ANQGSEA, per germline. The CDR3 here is CTEETGTNEQFF. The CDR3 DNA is TGCACCGAGGAGACAGGGACCAATGAGCAGTTCTTC.

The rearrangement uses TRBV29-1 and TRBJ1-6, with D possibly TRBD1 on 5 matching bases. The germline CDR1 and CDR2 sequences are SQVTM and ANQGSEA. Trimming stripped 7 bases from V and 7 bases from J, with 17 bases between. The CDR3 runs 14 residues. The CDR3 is CSAGDAGRNSPLHF. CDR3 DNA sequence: TGCAGCGCCGGAGACGCAGGGAGAAATTCACCCCTCCACTTT.

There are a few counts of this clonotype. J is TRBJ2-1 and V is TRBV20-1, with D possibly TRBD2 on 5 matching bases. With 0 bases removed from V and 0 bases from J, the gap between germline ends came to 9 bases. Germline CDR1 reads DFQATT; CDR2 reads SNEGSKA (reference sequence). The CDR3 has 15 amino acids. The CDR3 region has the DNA TGCAGTGCTAGAGATTCGAGGGACTCCTACAATGAGCAGTTCTTC. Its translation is CSARDSRDSYNEQFF.

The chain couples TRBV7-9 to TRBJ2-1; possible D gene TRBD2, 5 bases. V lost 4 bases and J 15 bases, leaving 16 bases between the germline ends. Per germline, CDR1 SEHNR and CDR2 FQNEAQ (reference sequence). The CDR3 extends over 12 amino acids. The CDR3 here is CASSSDRGYPFF. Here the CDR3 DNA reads TGTGCCAGCAGCTCCGACCGGGGTTATCCGTTCTTC. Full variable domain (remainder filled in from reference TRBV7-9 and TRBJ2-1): DTGVSQNPRHKITKRGQNVTFRCDPISEHNRLYWYRQTLGQGPEFLTYFQNEAQLEKSRLLSDRFSAERPKGSFSTLEIQRTEQGDSAMYLCASSSDRGYPFFGPGTRLTVL.

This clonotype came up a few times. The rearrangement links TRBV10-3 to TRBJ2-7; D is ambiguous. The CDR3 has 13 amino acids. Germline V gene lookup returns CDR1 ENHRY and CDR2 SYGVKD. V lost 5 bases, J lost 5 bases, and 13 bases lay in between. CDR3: CAISPDLVHEQYF. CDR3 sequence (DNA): TGTGCCATCAGTCCAGATTTAGTCCACGAGCAGTACTTC.

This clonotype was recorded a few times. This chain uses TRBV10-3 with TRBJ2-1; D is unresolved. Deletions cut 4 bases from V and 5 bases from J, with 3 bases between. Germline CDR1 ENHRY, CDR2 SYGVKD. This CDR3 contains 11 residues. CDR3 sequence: CAISANNEQFF. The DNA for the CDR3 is TGTGCCATCAGTGCGAACAATGAGCAGTTCTTC.

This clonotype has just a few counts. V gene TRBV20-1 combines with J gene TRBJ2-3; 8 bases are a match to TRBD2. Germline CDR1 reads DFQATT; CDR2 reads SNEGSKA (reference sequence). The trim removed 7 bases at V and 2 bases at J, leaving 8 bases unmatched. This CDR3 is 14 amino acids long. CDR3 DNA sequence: TGCAGTGAGCAAAAGCGGGGGTCCACAGATACGCAGTATTTT. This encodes CSEQKRGSTDTQYF.

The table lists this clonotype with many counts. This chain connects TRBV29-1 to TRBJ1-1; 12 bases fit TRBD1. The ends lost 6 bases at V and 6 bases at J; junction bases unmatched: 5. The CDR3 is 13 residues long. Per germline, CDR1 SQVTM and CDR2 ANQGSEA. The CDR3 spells CSVGGQGAAEAFF. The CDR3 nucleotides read TGCAGCGTGGGGGGACAGGGGGCGGCTGAAGCTTTCTTT.

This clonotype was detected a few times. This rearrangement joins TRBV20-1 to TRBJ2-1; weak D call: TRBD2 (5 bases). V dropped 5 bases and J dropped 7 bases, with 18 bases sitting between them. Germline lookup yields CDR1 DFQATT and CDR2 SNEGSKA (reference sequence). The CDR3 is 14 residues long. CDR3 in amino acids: CSALDSPLYNEQFF. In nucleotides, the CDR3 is TGCAGTGCTCTGGACTCCCCCTTGTATAATGAGCAGTTCTTC.

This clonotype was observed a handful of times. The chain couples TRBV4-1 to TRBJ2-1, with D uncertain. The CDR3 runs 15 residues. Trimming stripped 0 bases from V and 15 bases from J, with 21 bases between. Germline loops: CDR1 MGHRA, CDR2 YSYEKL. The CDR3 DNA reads TGCGCCAGCAGCCAAGATGAGGCGGTTCCGAGTATGCCGTTCTTC. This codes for CASSQDEAVPSMPFF.

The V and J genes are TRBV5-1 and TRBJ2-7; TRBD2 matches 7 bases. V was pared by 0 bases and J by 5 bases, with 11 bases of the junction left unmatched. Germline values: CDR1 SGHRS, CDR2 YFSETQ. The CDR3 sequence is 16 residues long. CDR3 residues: CASSLDRRGGSHEQYF. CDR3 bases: TGCGCCAGCAGCTTGGACCGGCGCGGGGGATCCCACGAGCAGTACTTC.

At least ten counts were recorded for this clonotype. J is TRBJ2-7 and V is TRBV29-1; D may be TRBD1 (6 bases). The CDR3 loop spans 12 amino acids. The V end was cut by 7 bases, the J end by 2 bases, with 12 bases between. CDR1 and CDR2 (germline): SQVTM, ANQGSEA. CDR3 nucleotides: TGCAGCGCCCTAGGACAGCCCTACGAGCAGTACTTC. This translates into CSALGQPYEQYF.

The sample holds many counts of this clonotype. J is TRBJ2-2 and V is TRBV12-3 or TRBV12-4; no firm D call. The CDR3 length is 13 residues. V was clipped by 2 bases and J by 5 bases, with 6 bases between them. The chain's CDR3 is CASSLLGTGELFF. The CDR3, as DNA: TGTGCCAGCAGTTTACTGGGGACCGGGGAGCTGTTTTTT.